The clone carrying this T cell receptor (beta chain) was recorded once. This entry is derived from a study of blood T cell repertoires in COVID-19. Study in general: Samples came from the United States, Italy and Spain, spanning acute and convalescent COVID-19. PBMCs, B-cell-depleted T cells, or T cells provided the cDNA or gDNA that made up the material.

Source study methods: Estimation of nucleated cell counts relied on the amplification of reference gene primers. Only in-frame clones appear in the TCRdb table, and some are missing; sequencing was by immunoSEQ multiplex PCR. D and trimming were read from the DNA, whereas the V and J calls and clone size are those reported in that table. The sample shows just over 650,000 clones, around 89% of them seen only once. CDR1 is SEHNR, CDR2 FQNEAQ, per germline (reference sequence). The V end was cut by 2 bases, the J end by 6 bases, with 8 bases between. CDR3 length equals 14 residues. Input material: peripheral blood. This chain links TRBV7-9 with TRBJ1-6; D is perhaps TRBD1 (5 bases). The origin of this receptor is a woman aged 18-30 years with acute or convalescent COVID-19. CDR3 nucleotides: TGTGCCAGCAGCTTATCAGGGTCTAATTCACCCCTCCACTTT. This encodes CASSLSGSNSPLHF. Combining the CDR3 with reference TRBV7-9 and TRBJ1-6 gives the whole variable domain DTGVSQNPRHKITKRGQNVTFRCDPISEHNRLYWYRQTLGQGPEFLTYFQNEAQLEKSRLLSDRFSAERPKGSFSTLEIQRTEQGDSAMYLCASSLSGSNSPLHFGNGTRLTVT.